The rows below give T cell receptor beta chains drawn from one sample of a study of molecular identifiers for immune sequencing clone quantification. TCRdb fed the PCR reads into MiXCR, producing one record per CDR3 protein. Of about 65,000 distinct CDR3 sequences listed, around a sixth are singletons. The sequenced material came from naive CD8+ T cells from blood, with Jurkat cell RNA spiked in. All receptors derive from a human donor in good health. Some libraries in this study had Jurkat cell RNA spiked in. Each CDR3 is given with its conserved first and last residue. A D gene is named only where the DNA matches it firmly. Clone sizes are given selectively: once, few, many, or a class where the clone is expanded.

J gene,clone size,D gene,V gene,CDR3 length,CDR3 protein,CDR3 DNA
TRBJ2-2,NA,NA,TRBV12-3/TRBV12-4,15,CASSPDSTPSGELFF,TGTGCCAGCAGTCCGGACAGTACCCCTTCCGGGGAGCTGTTTTTT
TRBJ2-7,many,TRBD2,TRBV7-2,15,CASSHQTSGSYEQYF,TGTGCCAGCAGCCACCAGACTAGCGGGAGTTACGAGCAGTACTTC
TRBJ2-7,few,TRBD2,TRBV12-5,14,CASGWTSGAYEQYF,TGTGCTAGTGGTTGGACTAGCGGGGCCTACGAGCAGTACTTC
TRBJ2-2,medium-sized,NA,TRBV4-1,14,CASSQDPHTGELFF,TGCGCCAGCAGCCAAGATCCACACACCGGGGAGCTGTTTTTT
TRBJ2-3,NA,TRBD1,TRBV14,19,CASSQDLHLDRVGTDTQYF,TGTGCCAGCAGCCAAGACCTTCACCTCGACAGGGTAGGGACAGATACGCAGTATTTT
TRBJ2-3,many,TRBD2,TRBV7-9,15,CASSLRGSAADTQYF,TGTGCCAGCAGCTTACGCGGGAGCGCGGCAGATACGCAGTATTTT
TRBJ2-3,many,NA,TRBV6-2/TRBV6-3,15,CASSTESYFTDTQYF,TGTGCCAGCAGTACCGAATCCTACTTCACAGATACGCAGTATTTT
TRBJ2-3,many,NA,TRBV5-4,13,CASSFWGQDTQYF,TGTGCCAGCAGCTTCTGGGGTCAAGATACGCAGTATTTT
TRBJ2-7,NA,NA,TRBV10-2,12,CATAQGNYEQYF,TGCGCCACCGCCCAGGGCAACTACGAGCAGTACTTC
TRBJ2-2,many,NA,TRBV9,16,CASSVAEAVVTGELFF,TGTGCCAGCAGCGTAGCTGAGGCTGTTGTGACCGGGGAGCTGTTTTTT
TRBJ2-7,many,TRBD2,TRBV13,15,CASSSTSGRTYEQYF,TGTGCCAGCAGCTCAACTAGCGGGCGGACCTACGAGCAGTACTTC
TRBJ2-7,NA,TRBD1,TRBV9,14,CASSPPSTGNEQYF,TGTGCCAGCAGCCCCCCATCGACAGGGAACGAGCAGTACTTC
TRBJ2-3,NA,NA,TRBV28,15,CASNLDLGNTDTQYF,TGTGCCAGTAACCTCGATTTGGGCAACACAGATACGCAGTATTTT
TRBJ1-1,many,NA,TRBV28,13,CASSLGPNTEAFF,TGTGCCAGCAGTTTAGGGCCAAACACTGAAGCTTTCTTT
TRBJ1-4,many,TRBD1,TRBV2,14,CASSGTGNGEKLFF,TGTGCCAGCAGTGGGACAGGGAATGGTGAAAAACTGTTTTTT
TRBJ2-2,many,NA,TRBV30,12,CAWSVDTGELFF,TGTGCCTGGAGTGTAGACACCGGGGAGCTGTTTTTT
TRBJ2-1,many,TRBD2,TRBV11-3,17,CASSLVGTSGKWDEQFF,TGTGCCAGCAGCTTAGTCGGGACTAGCGGGAAGTGGGATGAGCAGTTCTTC
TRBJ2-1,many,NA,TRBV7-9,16,CASSGSTDSADGEQFF,TGTGCCAGCAGTGGAAGTACGGATAGCGCAGACGGTGAGCAGTTCTTC
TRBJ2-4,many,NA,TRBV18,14,CASSPPGNENIQYF,TGTGCCAGCTCACCACCGGGGAACGAAAACATTCAGTACTTC
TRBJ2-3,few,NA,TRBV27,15,CASSLYGGVTDTQYF,TGTGCCAGCAGTTTATACGGGGGAGTAACAGATACGCAGTATTTT
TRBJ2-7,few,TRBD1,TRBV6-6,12,CASRHRGDEQYF,TGTGCCAGCAGACACAGGGGTGACGAGCAGTACTTC
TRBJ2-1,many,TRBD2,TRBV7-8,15,CASRQRLAGYNEQFF,TGTGCCAGCAGACAACGACTAGCGGGGTACAATGAGCAGTTCTTC
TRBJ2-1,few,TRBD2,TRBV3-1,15,CASSQALAGDDEQFF,TGTGCCAGCAGCCAAGCTTTAGCGGGAGATGATGAGCAGTTCTTC
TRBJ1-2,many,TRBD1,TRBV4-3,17,CASSQEVPRGLGYGYTF,TGCGCCAGCAGCCAAGAAGTCCCCAGGGGGCTCGGCTATGGCTACACCTTC
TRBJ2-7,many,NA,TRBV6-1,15,CASSERPGPYYEQYF,TGTGCCAGCAGTGAACGCCCGGGTCCGTACTACGAGCAGTACTTC
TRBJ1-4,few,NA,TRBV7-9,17,CASSFLRDSATNEKLFF,TGTGCCAGCAGCTTTCTCCGAGACAGCGCAACTAATGAAAAACTGTTTTTT
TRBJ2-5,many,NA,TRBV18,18,CASSPLWPSTGDQETQYF,TGTGCCAGCTCACCACTGTGGCCCTCGACAGGAGACCAAGAGACCCAGTACTTC
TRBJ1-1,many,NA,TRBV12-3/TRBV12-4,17,CASSLARGRSMNTEAFF,TGTGCCAGCAGTTTAGCCCGGGGCAGGTCCATGAACACTGAAGCTTTCTTT
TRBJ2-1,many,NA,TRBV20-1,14,CSARDYQNDNEQFF,TGCAGTGCTAGAGATTACCAGAACGACAATGAGCAGTTCTTC